Presented here are 16 T cell receptor beta chains from one specimen sequenced in a study of blood T cell repertoires in COVID-19. Generated by immunoSEQ multiplex PCR, the TCRdb table keeps only in-frame clones and is missing some. This table holds nearly 70,000 clones, roughly 80% found once. Sequencing input: peripheral blood. All receptors come from an elderly woman with acute or convalescent COVID-19.

This sequence joins TRBV7-9 and TRBJ2-4, with D tentatively TRBD1 (6 bases). This CDR3 has 15 amino acids. The germline V gene has CDR1 SEHNR and CDR2 FQNEAQ (reference sequence). V lost 5 bases, J lost 0 bases, and 11 bases lay in between. The CDR3 sequence is CASSATGIAKNIQYF. Written as DNA, the CDR3 is TGTGCCAGCAGCGCTACAGGGATAGCCAAAAACATTCAGTACTTC.

Only one count was recorded for this clone. The chain joins TRBV3-1 (or the pseudogene TRBV3-2) to TRBJ2-5; D not resolved. V dropped 4 bases and J dropped 4 bases, with 10 bases sitting between them. The germline CDR1 and CDR2 sequences are LGHDT and YNNKEL (reference sequence). This CDR3 region has 13 residues. Here the CDR3 DNA reads TGTGCCAGCAGCCGCGGCGAGTTAGAGACCCAGTACTTC. Translating gives CASSRGELETQYF.

This chain connects TRBV19 to TRBJ1-5; D remains unclear. The CDR3 extends over 13 amino acids. With 3 bases removed from V and 3 bases from J, the gap between germline ends came to 6 bases. Looked up from germline, CDR1 is LNHDA and CDR2 is SQIVND (reference sequence). The CDR3 nucleotides are TGTGCCAGTAGTATTCTTAACAATCAGCCCCAGCATTTT. It is translated as CASSILNNQPQHF.

The V call is TRBV19, the J call TRBJ1-1, with 12 bases fitting TRBD1. Germline V gene data show CDR1 as LNHDA and CDR2 as SQIVND (reference sequence). The CDR3 contains 16 residues. The trim removed 7 bases at V and 1 base at J, leaving 7 bases unmatched. CDR3 in amino acids: CASILGQGASNTEAFF. The CDR3 region has the DNA TGTGCCAGTATCCTGGGACAGGGGGCGTCGAACACTGAAGCTTTCTTT. Complete variable domain (other parts from reference TRBV19 and TRBJ1-1): DGGITQSPKYLFRKEGQNVTLSCEQNLNHDAMYWYRQDPGQGLRLIYYSQIVNDFQKGDIAEGYSVSREKKESFPLTVTSAQKNPTAFYLCASILGQGASNTEAFFGQGTRLTVV.

The chain couples TRBV18 to TRBJ1-1, with D uncertain. Per germline, CDR1 KGHSH and CDR2 LQKENI. The germline V and J ends were trimmed by 1 base and 2 bases, with 5 bases remaining between them. The CDR3 contains 13 residues. Here the CDR3 DNA reads TGTGCCAGCTCACCACTAGAAAACACTGAAGCTTTCTTT. Protein product: CASSPLENTEAFF.

The J gene is TRBJ1-4, the V gene TRBV5-5, with 8 bases fitting TRBD1. The germline gives CDR1 SGHKS, CDR2 YYEKEE (reference sequence). The CDR3 is 17 amino acids. V lost 2 bases and J lost 0; bases outside the gene matches: 6. The CDR3 DNA reads as TGTGCCAGCAGCTTAAGGACAGGGCCCTCAACTAATGAAAAACTGTTTTTT. This codes for CASSLRTGPSTNEKLFF. The full variable domain, its missing parts supplied by reference TRBV5-5 and TRBJ1-4, is DAGVTQSPTHLIKTRGQQVTLRCSPISGHKSVSWYQQVLGQGPQFIFQYYEKEERGRGNFPDRFSARQFPNYSSELNVNALLLGDSALYLCASSLRTGPSTNEKLFFGSGTQLSVL.

J is TRBJ2-7 and V is TRBV6-5; 7 bases align to TRBD1. The CDR3 runs 13 residues. Germline V gives CDR1 MNHEY, CDR2 SVGAGI. V dropped 7 bases and J dropped 4; count of bases not matched to a gene: 7. CDR3 sequence (DNA): TGTGCCAGCAAGCTGACAGGGTCTTACGAGCAGTACTTC. This gives the protein CASKLTGSYEQYF.

The chain carries TRBV15 and TRBJ1-3; D gene ambiguous. CDR1 is LNHNV, CDR2 YYDKDF, per germline (reference sequence). V was cut by 6 bases and J by 0 bases, with 18 bases left in between. The CDR3 is made up of 17 amino acids. The CDR3 reads CATRAGGGGSSGNTIYF. The DNA for the CDR3 is TGTGCCACCAGGGCCGGTGGCGGCGGAAGCTCTGGAAACACCATATATTTT.

The gene calls are TRBV29-1 and TRBJ1-1; a weak D match, TRBD1 (6 bases). The CDR3 covers 14 residues. The V gene lost 8 bases and the J gene lost 1 base, with 17 bases spanning the gap. CDR1 is SQVTM, CDR2 ANQGSEA, per germline. The CDR3 loop reads CSSYTGPKNTEAFF. The CDR3 DNA sequence: TGCAGCTCTTATACAGGGCCCAAGAACACTGAAGCTTTCTTT.

With respect to this clone: Relative to the germline gene, one junction end is altered; a read error may explain this. The J gene is TRBJ1-1, the V gene TRBV7-7; 10 bases line up with TRBD1. The CDR3 length is 17 residues. The germline CDR1 and CDR2 sequences are SSHAT and FNYEAQ (reference sequence). CDR3 bases: TGTGCTAGCAGCTCCAACGCGGGACAGGGGAGTTTGACTGAAGCTTTCTTT. Amino acids: CASSSNAGQGSLTEAFF.

The rearrangement uses TRBV7-3 and TRBJ2-1, with TRBD2 matching 12 bases. The CDR3 extends over 17 amino acids. V lost 4 bases and J lost 8; bases outside the gene matches: 12. CDR1 SGHTA and CDR2 FQGTGA come from the germline V gene. The DNA for the CDR3 is TGTGCCAGCAGCTCAGGACTAGCGGGGTTGCTTTTCGATGAGCAGTTCTTC. Translated, it gives CASSSGLAGLLFDEQFF.

This clone has just a few counts. This chain uses TRBV7-9 with TRBJ1-4, with D perhaps TRBD1 (5 bases). V lost 1 base and J 8 bases, leaving 20 bases between the germline ends. Germline V gene lookup returns CDR1 SEHNR and CDR2 FQNEAQ (reference sequence). The CDR3 is 17 amino acids. The CDR3 region is CASSLGFQGTDFEKLFF. The CDR3 bases are TGTGCCAGCAGCTTAGGGTTCCAGGGAACAGATTTCGAAAAACTGTTTTTT. Full variable domain (remainder filled in from reference TRBV7-9 and TRBJ1-4): DTGVSQNPRHKITKRGQNVTFRCDPISEHNRLYWYRQTLGQGPEFLTYFQNEAQLEKSRLLSDRFSAERPKGSFSTLEIQRTEQGDSAMYLCASSLGFQGTDFEKLFFGSGTQLSVL.

The chain links TRBV6-5 to TRBJ1-4; a weak D match, TRBD1 (5 bases). CDR3 length: 12 residues. CDR1 is MNHEY and CDR2 is SVGAGI in the germline V gene. V was cut by 7 bases and J by 8 bases, with 11 bases left in between. The CDR3 DNA is TGTGCCAGCAATGGGCAGGGAGAAAAACTGTTTTTT. Protein product: CASNGQGEKLFF.

CDR3 DNA: TGTGCCAGCAGCGTAGGGGGACAGGGGCCAAGGTTCTATGGCTACACCTTC. Amino acid sequence: CASSVGGQGPRFYGYTF. V usage is TRBV9 and J usage is TRBJ1-2; 10 bases are shared with TRBD1. V lost 0 bases, J lost 4 bases, and 9 bases stayed unmatched. This CDR3 region has 17 residues. Germline V lookup: CDR1 SGDLS, CDR2 YYNGEE.

The chain links TRBV3-1 (or the pseudogene TRBV3-2) to TRBJ1-5; D remains unclear. The CDR3 is 14 amino acids. V was shortened by 4 bases and J by 4 bases, with 11 bases between the two germline ends. CDR1 and CDR2 (germline): LGHDT, YNNKEL (reference sequence). CDR3 coding DNA: TGTGCCAGCAGCCCAACCTGGAGTAATCAGCCCCAGCATTTT. Translation: CASSPTWSNQPQHF.

V is TRBV5-4 and J is TRBJ1-6; TRBD1 matches 7 bases. From germline, CDR1 is SGHNT and CDR2 YYREEE (reference sequence). The V and J ends lost 0 bases and 8 bases, in that order; junction bases with no gene match: 8. The CDR3 is 16 residues long. CDR3 nucleotide sequence: TGTGCCAGCAGCTTGGGCCCGGACAGGAAATATTCACCCCTCCACTTT. Protein sequence: CASSLGPDRKYSPLHF.